This T cell receptor beta chain derives from a study of T cell repertoires in cytomegalovirus infection. Study-level background: CMV infection and matching HLA type were both indicated by public TCR beta signatures.

Study findings and constraints: Dominating the ex vivo response were TCR beta clonotypes that were CMV-specific and HLA-C-restricted.

TCRdb redid the calling of the reads with MiXCR, one entry per CDR3 protein. The data hold more than 45,000 distinct CDR3 sequences, with about 33% observed a single time. Per the germline V gene, CDR1 is MRHNA and CDR2 is SNTAGT. With 2 bases removed from V and 4 bases from J, the gap between germline ends came to 9 bases. The length of the CDR3 is 14 residues. Concerning this clonotype: Its antigen is not identified.

The specimen was PBMCs, sequenced either directly or after in vitro stimulation (not recorded which). The sequence derives from a human donor in good health (CMV status not recorded). Some clones in this sample may be carry-over from other donors' samples. V usage is TRBV6-4 and J usage is TRBJ2-1; either TRBD1 or TRBD2 may supply D (5 bases each). CDR3 sequence reads: CASSDRGVYNEQFF. The CDR3 region has the DNA TGTGCCAGCAGTGACAGGGGAGTATACAATGAGCAGTTCTTC.